This record looks at one TCR beta chain sequence and its context. These data come from a study of blood T cell repertoires in COVID-19. Across the study: Italy, Spain and the United States were the sources of the convalescent and acute COVID-19 samples. Sources were T cells, B-cell-depleted T cells, or PBMCs; the material itself was cDNA or gDNA.

Source study methods: Reference gene primer amplification yielded estimated nucleated cell counts. Produced via immunoSEQ multiplex PCR; TCRdb's table is partial and in-frame only. Clonal size and the V and J genes are those of that table, whereas D and trimming came from the DNA. The data show over 100,000 clones, approximately 81% seen once. Trimming pared 4 bases from V and 8 bases from J, leaving 12 bases between. CDR1 is SGDLS, CDR2 YYNGEE, per germline. The CDR3 extends over 12 amino acids. Sequencing used peripheral blood. This clonotype originated in a woman older than 75 with acute or convalescent COVID-19. The V and J genes are TRBV9 and TRBJ1-1; D remains unclear. CDR3 nucleotides: TGTGCCAGCAGCCCGGCGGGGTCCGAAGCTTTCTTT. Translated: CASSPAGSEAFF.